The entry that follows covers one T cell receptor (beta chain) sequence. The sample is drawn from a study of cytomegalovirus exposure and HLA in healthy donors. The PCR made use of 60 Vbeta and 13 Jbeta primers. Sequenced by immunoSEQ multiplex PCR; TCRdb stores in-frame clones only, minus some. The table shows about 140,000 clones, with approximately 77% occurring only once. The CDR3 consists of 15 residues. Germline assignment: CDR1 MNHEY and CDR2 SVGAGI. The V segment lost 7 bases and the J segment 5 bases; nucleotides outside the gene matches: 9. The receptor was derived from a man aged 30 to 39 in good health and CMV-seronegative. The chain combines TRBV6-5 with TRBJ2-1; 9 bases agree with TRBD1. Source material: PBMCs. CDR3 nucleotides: TGTGCCAGCAAGAATACAGGGGGCGTCCACAATGAGCAGTTCTTC. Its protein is CASKNTGGVHNEQFF.